Shown below are 9 T cell receptor beta chains from a single sample sequenced in a study of blood T cell repertoires in COVID-19 (dated by TCRdb to about 2020). The library was prepared using the immunoSEQ multiplex PCR assay. Imported from immuneACCESS, the table was reduced by TCRdb to in-frame sequences with V and J called. These copies leave out some clones; in studies compared against another copy, an unresolved V gene accounts for under half, and the cause of the remainder is not known. Here the sample has 150,000 to 200,000 clones; 80% to 90% occur a single time. The ten largest clones capture roughly 12% of the sample. What was sequenced was PBMCs or T cells enriched from blood (not recorded which). The receptors derive from a man aged 40-49 years who had recovered from COVID-19.

J is TRBJ2-7 and V is TRBV7-2; maybe TRBD1 (5 bases). Per germline, CDR1 SGHTA and CDR2 FQGNSA. The CDR3 is 16 amino acids. The V and J ends lost 0 bases and 5 bases respectively, with 17 bases between them. The CDR3 DNA reads TGTGCCAGCAGCTTAGCGCTAAGGCAGGGTGCGAACGAGCAGTACTTC. It encodes CASSLALRQGANEQYF.

The chain couples TRBV7-9 to TRBJ2-7, with a tentative D call TRBD1 (5 bases). This CDR3 region has 14 residues. Germline CDR1 and CDR2: SEHNR and FQNEAQ (reference sequence). V lost 1 base to trimming and J lost 5 bases, with 12 bases between them. The CDR3 spells CASSLGQGIDEQYF. DNA for the CDR3: TGTGCCAGCAGCTTAGGGCAGGGTATCGACGAGCAGTACTTC.

The chain links TRBV7-3 to TRBJ2-7; 8 nucleotides match TRBD1. This CDR3 has 15 amino acids. Trimming took 5 bases from V and 1 from J; bases not matched to a gene: 7. Germline lookup yields CDR1 SGHTA and CDR2 FQGTGA. CDR3 nucleotide sequence: TGTGCCAGCAGCGTACAGGGGGAGAAATCCTACGAGCAGTACTTC. Translated: CASSVQGEKSYEQYF.

This clone was seen more than once but under ten times. The genes are TRBV3-1 (or the pseudogene TRBV3-2) and TRBJ1-5; D gene unclear. V lost 0 bases and J lost 6, with 6 bases in between. Germline lookup yields CDR1 LGHDT and CDR2 YNNKEL (reference sequence). This CDR3 has 13 amino acids. CDR3: CASSQDRGQPQHF. The CDR3 DNA is TGTGCCAGCAGCCAAGACCGGGGTCAGCCCCAGCATTTT.

Ten or more counts support this clone. The chain uses TRBV28 and TRBJ2-3; TRBD2 aligns across 9 bases. Germline V gene data show CDR1 as MDHEN and CDR2 as SYDVKM. V was clipped by 7 bases and J by 2 bases; unmatched bases: 10. The length of the CDR3 is 16 residues. The CDR3 is CASNSGRSTSTDTQYF. CDR3 bases: TGTGCCAGCAATAGCGGGAGATCGACCTCCACAGATACGCAGTATTTT.

The chain joins TRBV7-2 to TRBJ2-2, with TRBD2 identical over 8 bases. The length of the CDR3 is 17 residues. J was trimmed by 6 bases and V by 2 bases; bases with no gene match: 11. Germline V gene lookup returns CDR1 SGHTA and CDR2 FQGNSA. DNA for the CDR3: TGTGCCAGCAGCTTATCCTCTCCTAGCGGGTGGCCCGGGGAGCTGTTTTTT. Amino acid sequence: CASSLSSPSGWPGELFF.

The chain links TRBV19 to TRBJ1-5, with D possibly TRBD1 on 5 matching bases. The CDR3 has 15 residues. The germline V and J ends were trimmed by 3 bases and 2 bases, with 11 bases remaining between them. Germline CDR1 LNHDA, CDR2 SQIVND (reference sequence). The CDR3: CASSMEPGRNQPQHF. CDR3 nucleotide sequence: TGTGCCAGTAGTATGGAGCCAGGGCGCAATCAGCCCCAGCATTTT.

V usage is TRBV6-5 and J usage is TRBJ2-1; D not certain. Germline CDR1 MNHEY, CDR2 SVGAGI. This CDR3 contains 12 residues. Trimming cost V 3 bases and J 6 bases, with 6 bases left between them. The CDR3, as DNA: TGTGCCAGCAGTTATGGTAGCAATGAGCAGTTCTTC. Translation gives CASSYGSNEQFF.

The chain combines TRBV2 with TRBJ2-3, with D possibly being TRBD2 (6 bases). Germline V CDR1 and CDR2: SNHLY, FYNNEI. V lost 7 bases and J 1 base, leaving 15 bases between the germline ends. The CDR3 has 15 residues. This CDR3 reads CASKDGSGRTDTQYF. The CDR3 nucleotides read TGTGCCAGCAAGGACGGTAGCGGACGCACAGATACGCAGTATTTT.